The 14 T cell receptor beta chains given below trace back to one sample, sequenced in a study of T-cell memory formation after mild COVID-19 (dated by TCRdb to the early 2020s). The method behind the library was 5' RACE. TCRdb shows the sequencer as Illumina NovaSeq 6000. The public reads were run again by TCRdb, first through fastp at Q25 and then through MiXCR, and only productive beta chains were kept. Merged by CDR3 protein, the rows form single entries marked with the most common genes and DNA. The sample table holds about 210,000 distinct CDR3 sequences, of which approximately 30% were seen once. Roughly 10% of the sample belongs to the ten largest clones. What was sequenced was PBMCs or a T cell subset sorted from them (not recorded which). These receptor sequences come from an adult woman who had mild COVID-19 (a few samples of this study predate the infection). The sample titles of this study are shuffled in the database, so cell type and time point are left out; the donor was told from shared clones.

This clonotype was found once. The CDR3 loop is CASSYGQEGKFF. As DNA, the CDR3 is TGTGCCAGCAGTTACGGGCAGGAGGGGAAGTTCTTC. The chain is built from TRBV6-6 and TRBJ2-1, with D perhaps matching TRBD2 (6 bases). CDR1 is MNHNY, CDR2 SVGAGI, per germline (reference sequence). The CDR3 sequence is 12 residues long. V was trimmed by 2 bases and J by 14 bases, leaving 13 bases between them.

This clonotype was observed a few times. V gene TRBV5-5 combines with J gene TRBJ2-1, with 10 nucleotides matching TRBD2. Germline loops: CDR1 SGHKS, CDR2 YYEKEE (reference sequence). The CDR3 runs to 14 residues. The V gene end was trimmed by 4 bases and the J gene end by 6 bases; junction bases not matched to a gene: 4. CDR3 protein: CASSDASGGNEQFF. Here the CDR3 DNA reads TGTGCCAGCAGCGATGCTAGCGGGGGCAATGAGCAGTTCTTC. Based on the CDR3 plus reference TRBV5-5 and TRBJ2-1, the full variable domain is DAGVTQSPTHLIKTRGQQVTLRCSPISGHKSVSWYQQVLGQGPQFIFQYYEKEERGRGNFPDRFSARQFPNYSSELNVNALLLGDSALYLCASSDASGGNEQFFGPGTRLTVL.

This clonotype has a single count. The chain joins TRBV7-9 to TRBJ1-4; D gene uncertain. The CDR3 totals 15 residues. V lost 4 bases to trimming and J lost 0 bases, with 9 bases between them. Germline loops: CDR1 SEHNR, CDR2 FQNEAQ (reference sequence). The CDR3 DNA sequence: TGTGCCAGCAGCTCCACTGTCGCAACTAATGAAAAACTGTTTTTT. It codes for CASSSTVATNEKLFF.

This sequence joins TRBV20-1 and TRBJ2-5, with D perhaps given as TRBD1 or TRBD2 (6 bases each). The length of the CDR3 is 18 residues. Trimming removed 0 bases at V and 2 bases at J, with 22 bases between. Germline V gives CDR1 DFQATT, CDR2 SNEGSKA (reference sequence). In DNA, the CDR3 is TGCAGTGCTAGAGATCATTCTGGGGGGCTAAAGGAACAAGAGACCCAGTACTTC. This sequence encodes CSARDHSGGLKEQETQYF.

V usage is TRBV5-1 and J usage is TRBJ1-2; D uncertain. Trimming removed 4 bases from V and 0 bases from J, with 13 bases in between. CDR1 and CDR2 from the germline V gene are SGHRS and YFSETQ. The CDR3 is made up of 15 amino acids. The CDR3 spells CASSPGPQANYGYTF. The CDR3 bases are TGCGCCAGCAGCCCTGGGCCCCAAGCTAACTATGGCTACACCTTC.

A few counts support this clonotype. The genes are TRBV6-2 or TRBV6-3 and TRBJ2-2; D unresolved. This CDR3 spans 13 amino acids. V was trimmed by 6 bases and J by 6 bases, leaving 11 bases between them. Germline V lookup: CDR1 MNHEY, CDR2 SVGEGT. The CDR3: CASSPSFPGELFF. CDR3 coding DNA: TGTGCCAGCAGCCCCTCTTTCCCCGGGGAGCTGTTTTTT.

This clonotype was counted only a few times. The rearrangement joins TRBV12-3 or TRBV12-4 to TRBJ1-6; D is unclear. The V end lost 3 bases, the J end lost 8 bases, and 11 bases lay between the germline ends. This CDR3 has 14 residues. DNA for the CDR3: TGTGCCAGCAGTTTTAGACAAGGTGATTCACCCCTCCACTTT. It specifies CASSFRQGDSPLHF.

This clonotype has more than one count but fewer than ten. The chain recombines TRBV12-3 or TRBV12-4 with TRBJ2-2; D perhaps matches TRBD1 (5 bases). The ends were cut back, 4 bases at V and 1 base at J, with 10 bases in the middle. This CDR3 is built from 15 residues. The CDR3 spells CASSSWGRNTGELFF. CDR3 DNA sequence: TGTGCCAGCAGTTCCTGGGGCAGGAACACCGGGGAGCTGTTTTTT.

This clonotype was observed a handful of times. The chain uses TRBV7-9 and TRBJ2-7; D unclear. The CDR3 consists of 14 residues. CDR1 is SEHNR, CDR2 FQNEAQ, per germline (reference sequence). V lost 4 bases and J lost 8, with 18 bases in between. The CDR3 DNA is TGTGCCAGCAGCTATTACTCAACCACCACAAAGCAGTACTTC. This codes for CASSYYSTTTKQYF.

This clonotype has only a few counts. The rearrangement uses TRBV29-1 and TRBJ2-7; 9 bases map to TRBD1. This CDR3 is 14 amino acids long. Germline trimming cut 7 bases from V and 4 bases from J; bases unmatched to any gene: 11. Per the germline V gene, CDR1 is SQVTM and CDR2 is ANQGSEA. The CDR3 region has the DNA TGCAGCGCCGCGGACAGGGGACGAGGTTACGAGCAGTACTTC. Protein sequence: CSAADRGRGYEQYF.

This clonotype came up a few times. The chain employs TRBV7-2 and TRBJ2-3; D remains ambiguous. This CDR3 comprises 12 residues. Germline CDR1 reads SGHTA; CDR2 reads FQGNSA. CDR3 sequence (DNA): TGTGCGTGTGGCCCCGCGCAGAATACGCAGTATTTT. It specifies CACGPAQNTQYF.

V is TRBV5-4 and J is TRBJ2-2, with a tentative D call TRBD2 (7 bases). Per germline, CDR1 SGHNT and CDR2 YYREEE (reference sequence). Trimming left V 4 bases short and J 4 bases short, with 14 bases between. The CDR3 is 15 amino acids. The CDR3 spells CASSRGGAGTGELFF. The DNA of the CDR3 is TGTGCCAGCAGCCGAGGGGGGGCCGGCACCGGGGAGCTGTTTTTT.

In its sample, this clonotype was seen a few times. The J gene is TRBJ1-2, the V gene TRBV3-1; D unclear. CDR3 length: 14 amino acids. V gave up 0 bases and J gave up 8 bases, with 13 bases separating them. The germline gives CDR1 LGHDT, CDR2 YNNKEL (reference sequence). The CDR3: CASSQDEAGGGYTF. The CDR3 DNA follows: TGTGCCAGCAGCCAAGATGAGGCGGGAGGCGGCTACACCTTC.

A few counts support this clonotype. This rearrangement joins TRBV6-5 to TRBJ1-1; D is unresolved. Trimming took 2 bases from V and 0 from J, leaving 7 bases between them. The length of the CDR3 is 14 residues. Germline lookup yields CDR1 MNHEY and CDR2 SVGAGI. The CDR3 sequence: CASSYGRLNTEAFF. Written as DNA, the CDR3 is TGTGCCAGCAGTTACGGGCGTTTGAACACTGAAGCTTTCTTT.